The subject of this entry is one T cell receptor (beta chain). TCRdb's table, derived via immunoSEQ multiplex PCR, lists solely in-frame clones and lacks some. The data hold 85,000 to 90,000 clones, with 94% observed a single time. There are 14 residues in the CDR3. Germline V gene sequence: CDR1 LGHNT, CDR2 FRNRAP. Trimming shortened V by 2 bases and J by 4 bases, and 10 bases separated the two germline ends. The source of the sample is a study of T cell changes during pregnancy in multiple sclerosis. The chain has TRBV12-5 and TRBJ2-3, with no clear D. The receptor was derived from a female donor in good health, enrolled as a control in a pregnancy study. The material sequenced was peripheral blood, taken after pregnancy. The CDR3 bases are TGTGCTAGTGGTTTGTCCGGTAGTCCAGATACGCAGTATTTT. Amino acid sequence: CASGLSGSPDTQYF.